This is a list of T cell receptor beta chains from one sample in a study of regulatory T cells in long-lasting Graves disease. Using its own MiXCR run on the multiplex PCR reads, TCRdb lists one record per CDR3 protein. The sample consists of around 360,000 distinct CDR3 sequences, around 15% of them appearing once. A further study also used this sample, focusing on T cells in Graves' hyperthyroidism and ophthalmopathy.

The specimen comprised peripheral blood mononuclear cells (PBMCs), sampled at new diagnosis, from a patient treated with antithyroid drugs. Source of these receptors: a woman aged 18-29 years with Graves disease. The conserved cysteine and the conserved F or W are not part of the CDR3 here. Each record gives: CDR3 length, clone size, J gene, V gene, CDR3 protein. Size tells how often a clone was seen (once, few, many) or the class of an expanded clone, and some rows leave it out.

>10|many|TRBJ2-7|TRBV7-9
ASSHGETDKY
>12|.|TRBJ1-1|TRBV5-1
ASSPGGVDTEAF
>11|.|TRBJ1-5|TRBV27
ASSWGGNQPQH
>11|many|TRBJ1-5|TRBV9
ASSVGWGQPQH
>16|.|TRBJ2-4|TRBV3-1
ASSQAGGSGGNKSIQY
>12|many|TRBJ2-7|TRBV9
ASSVASSVSEQY
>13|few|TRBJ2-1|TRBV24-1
ATSDLTGTRNEQF
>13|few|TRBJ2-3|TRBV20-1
SARDRGRGTDTQY
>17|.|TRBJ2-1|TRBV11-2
ASSLVGQGAASGYNEQF
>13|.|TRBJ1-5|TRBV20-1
SASDGTGGFQPQH
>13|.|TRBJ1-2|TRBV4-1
ASSQETGADYDYT
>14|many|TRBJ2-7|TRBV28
ASRPNRGKESYEQY
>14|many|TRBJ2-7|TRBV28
ASSLIGQYPPYEQY
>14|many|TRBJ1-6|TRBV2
ASSGFARSYNSPLH
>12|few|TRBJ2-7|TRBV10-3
AISESKVSYEQY
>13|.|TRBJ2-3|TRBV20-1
SARPGTGGADTQY
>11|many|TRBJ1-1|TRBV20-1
SARRTGGTEAF
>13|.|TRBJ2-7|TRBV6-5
ASSYATGTSYEQY
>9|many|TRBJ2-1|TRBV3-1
ASSPGSEQF
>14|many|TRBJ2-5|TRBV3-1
ASSQEERGGRKTQY
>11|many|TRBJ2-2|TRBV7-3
ASSPGDTGELF
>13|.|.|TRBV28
ASSPLVKGYNEQF
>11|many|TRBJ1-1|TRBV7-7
ASSLERNTEAF
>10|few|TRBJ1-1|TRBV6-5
ASSYSSTEAL
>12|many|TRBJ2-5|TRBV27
ASSLTGVGETQY
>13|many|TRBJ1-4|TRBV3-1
ASAGSGILNEKLF
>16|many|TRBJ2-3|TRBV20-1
SAQGLAGPTTRTDTQY
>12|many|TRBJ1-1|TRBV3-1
ASTQGARSTEAF
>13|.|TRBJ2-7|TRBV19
ASSIRAGTGNEQY
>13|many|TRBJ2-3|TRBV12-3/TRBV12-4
ATRSEIPSTDTQY
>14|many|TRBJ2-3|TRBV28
ASRYGTDSSTDTQY
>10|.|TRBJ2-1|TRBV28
AIGPSYNEQF
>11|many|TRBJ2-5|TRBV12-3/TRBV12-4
ASSLIQGETQY
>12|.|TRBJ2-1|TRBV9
ASSEDYPWSEQF
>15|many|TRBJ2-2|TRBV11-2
ASSSLPRAGNTGELF
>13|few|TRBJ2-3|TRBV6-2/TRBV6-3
ASSQGLAGADTQY
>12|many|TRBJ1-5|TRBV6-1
ASSGQVTYQPQH
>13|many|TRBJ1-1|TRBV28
ASSLFGTRNTEAF